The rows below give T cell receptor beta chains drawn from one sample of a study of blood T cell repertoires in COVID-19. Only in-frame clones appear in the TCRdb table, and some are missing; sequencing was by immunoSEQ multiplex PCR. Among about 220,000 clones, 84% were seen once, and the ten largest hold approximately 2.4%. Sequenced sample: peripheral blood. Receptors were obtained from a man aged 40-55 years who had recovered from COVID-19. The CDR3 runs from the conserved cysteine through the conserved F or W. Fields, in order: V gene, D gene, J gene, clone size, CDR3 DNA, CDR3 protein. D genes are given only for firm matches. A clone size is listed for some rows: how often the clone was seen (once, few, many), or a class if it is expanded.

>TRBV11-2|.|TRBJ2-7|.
TGTGCCAGCAGCTATGGACAGAGGATGAACGAGCAGTACTTC
CASSYGQRMNEQYF
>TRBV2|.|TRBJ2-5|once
TGTGCCAGCAGTGAACACCTAAGCCAAGAGACCCAGTACTTC
CASSEHLSQETQYF
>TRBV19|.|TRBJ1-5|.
TGTGCCAGTAGTATAGTTTTCGGGGGCAATCAGCCCCAGCATTTT
CASSIVFGGNQPQHF
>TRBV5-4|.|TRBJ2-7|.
TGTGCCAGCAGCTTCGCTAGATCCTACGAGCAGTACTTC
CASSFARSYEQYF
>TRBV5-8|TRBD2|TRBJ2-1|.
TGTGCCAGCGATCGACTAGCGGGAGGTCATGAGCAGTTCTTC
CASDRLAGGHEQFF
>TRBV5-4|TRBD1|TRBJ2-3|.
TGTGCCAGCAGCACGACAGGGGGGCCTAGCACAGATACGCAGTATTTT
CASSTTGGPSTDTQYF
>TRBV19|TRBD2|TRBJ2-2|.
TGTGCCAGTAGTCTCGGGAGGGCCGGGTTGTCCGGGGAGCTGTTTTTT
CASSLGRAGLSGELFF
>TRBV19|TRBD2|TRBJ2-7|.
TGTGCCAGTAGTAAGTCTAGCGGGAGTTACGAGCAGTACTTC
CASSKSSGSYEQYF
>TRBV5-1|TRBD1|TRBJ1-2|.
TGCGCCAGCAGCGGGATGGACAGGGTAAGTTATGGCTACACCTTC
CASSGMDRVSYGYTF
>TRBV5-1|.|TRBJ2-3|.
TGCGCCAGCAGCGGAGGGACTCTCTACACAGATACGCAGTATTTT
CASSGGTLYTDTQYF
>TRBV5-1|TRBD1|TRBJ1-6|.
TGCGCCAGCAGCTTGGGACAGGGGCTCTCACCCCTCCACTTT
CASSLGQGLSPLHF
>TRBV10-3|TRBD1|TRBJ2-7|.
TGTGCCATCAGCACCGGGACAGGGGAGCAGTACTTC
CAISTGTGEQYF
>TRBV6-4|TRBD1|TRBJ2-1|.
TGTGCCAGCAGCAGTGACAGGGTAGACAATGAGCAGTTCTTC
CASSSDRVDNEQFF
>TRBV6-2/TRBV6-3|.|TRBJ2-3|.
TGTGCCAGCAGTAGAAACCCAAGCATTCCCACAGATACGCAGTATTTT
CASSRNPSIPTDTQYF
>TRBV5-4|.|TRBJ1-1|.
TGTGCCAGCAGCTTCGGGGTGTACACTGAAGCTTTCTTT
CASSFGVYTEAFF
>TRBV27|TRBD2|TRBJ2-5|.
TGTGCCAGCAGTTCTAGCGGGAGTTCCCTATTCGAGACCCAGTACTTC
CASSSSGSSLFETQYF
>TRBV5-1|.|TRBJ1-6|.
TGCGCCAGCAGCCCTGCGGGGCAGGACGGGTCACCCCTCCACTTT
CASSPAGQDGSPLHF
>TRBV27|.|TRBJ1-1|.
TGTGCCAGCACTCCCGGGGGTAAAAACACTGAAGCTTTCTTT
CASTPGGKNTEAFF
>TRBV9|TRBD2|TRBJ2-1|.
TGTGCCAGCAGCCCACGACTAGCGGGAGGGTATAGCAATGAGCAGTTCTTC
CASSPRLAGGYSNEQFF
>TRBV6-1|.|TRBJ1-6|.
TGTGCCAGCAGTGAAGTTCAGGGAAAGGAATCACCCCTCCACTTT
CASSEVQGKESPLHF
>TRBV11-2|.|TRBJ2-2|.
TGTGCCAGCAGCCCCTCCGCGGACTTTAGGAACACCGGGGAGCTGTTTTTT
CASSPSADFRNTGELFF
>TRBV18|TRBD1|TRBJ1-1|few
TGTGCCAGCTCACGTGAAGCAGGGGGCGAGAACACTGAAGCTTTCTTT
CASSREAGGENTEAFF
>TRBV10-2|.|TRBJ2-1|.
TGCGCCAGCAGCGGGAATAGCCTAGGAGAGCAGTTCTTC
CASSGNSLGEQFF
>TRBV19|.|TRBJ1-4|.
TGTGCCAGTAGTATAGGCCCCTCAGGGTATGGTGAAAAACTGTTTTTT
CASSIGPSGYGEKLFF
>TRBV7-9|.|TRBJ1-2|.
TGTGCCAGCAGCTTAGACAGGTCCTATGGCTACACCTTC
CASSLDRSYGYTF
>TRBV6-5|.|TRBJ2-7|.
TGTGCCAGCAGCAAGAGCTCCTACGAGCAGTACTTC
CASSKSSYEQYF
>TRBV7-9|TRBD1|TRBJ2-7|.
TGTGCCAGCAGCAAACAGGGGTACGAGCAGTACTTC
CASSKQGYEQYF
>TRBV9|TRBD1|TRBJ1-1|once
TGTGCCAGCAGCACGGGACAGCCCCTCGCTGAAGCTTTCTTT
CASSTGQPLAEAFF
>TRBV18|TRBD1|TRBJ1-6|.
TGTGCCAGCTCACCAAACCGGGACAGCAATTCACCCCTCCACTTT
CASSPNRDSNSPLHF
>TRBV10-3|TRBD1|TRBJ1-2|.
TGTGCCATCAGTGAGAACCGACAGGGATATGGCTACACCTTC
CAISENRQGYGYTF
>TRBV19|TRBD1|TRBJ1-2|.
TGTGCCAGTAGTAGCTACTACGGACAGGGGATTGGGGGCTACACCTTC
CASSSYYGQGIGGYTF
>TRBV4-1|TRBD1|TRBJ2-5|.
TGCGCCAGCAGCCCATATCCGGTTGGGACAGGGAAAGAGACCCAGTACTTC
CASSPYPVGTGKETQYF
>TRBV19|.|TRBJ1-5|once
TGTGCCAGTAGGGGGTGGAGGGGCGAAGGTGACAATCAGCCCCAGCATTTT
CASRGWRGEGDNQPQHF
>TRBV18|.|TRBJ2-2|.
TGTGCCAGCTCACCGGTAGGCGGGATAAACACCGGGGAGCTGTTTTTT
CASSPVGGINTGELFF
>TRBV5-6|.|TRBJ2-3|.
TGTGCCAGCAGCTTGGGAGGTCGTGCAGATACGCAGTATTTT
CASSLGGRADTQYF
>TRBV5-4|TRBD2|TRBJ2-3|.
TGTGCCAGCAGCGCAGGACTAGCGGGGGGCGGGGCAGATACGCAGTATTTT
CASSAGLAGGGADTQYF
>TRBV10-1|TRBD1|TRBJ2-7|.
TGCGCCAGCAGTCGGACCGGGACAGTCGAGCAGTACTTC
CASSRTGTVEQYF
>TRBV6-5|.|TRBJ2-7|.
TGTGCCAGCAGTCGCTTGACAGGTGTGGTTGAGCAGTACTTC
CASSRLTGVVEQYF
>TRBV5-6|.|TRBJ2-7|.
TGTGCCAGCAGCCGCGGGACAGTCTCCTACGAGCAGTACTTC
CASSRGTVSYEQYF
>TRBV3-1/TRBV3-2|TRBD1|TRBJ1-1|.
TGTGCCAGCAGCCGTAGGAGCGGGACAGGGAACACTGAAGCTTTCTTT
CASSRRSGTGNTEAFF
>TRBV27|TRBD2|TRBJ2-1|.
TGTGCCAGCTCCCGACCTCGACAAACTAGCGGGGGGGTGATTGAGCAGTTCTTC
CASSRPRQTSGGVIEQFF
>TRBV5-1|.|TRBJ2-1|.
TGCGCCAGCAGCTTGAAGCTCTACAATGAGCAGTTCTTC
CASSLKLYNEQFF
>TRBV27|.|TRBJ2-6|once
TGTGCCAGCAAACGGGGTGTCTCTGGGGCCAACGTCCTGACTTTC
CASKRGVSGANVLTF
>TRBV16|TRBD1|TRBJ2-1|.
TGTGCCAGCAGCCATCACGACAGGGGCTCCGACAATGAGCAGTTCTTC
CASSHHDRGSDNEQFF
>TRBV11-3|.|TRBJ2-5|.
TGTGCCAGCAGCTTACGAGCCCAAGAGACCCAGTACTTC
CASSLRAQETQYF
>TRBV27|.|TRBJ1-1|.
TGTGCCAGCAGTAAGGAGTCGCGGGGGCTCGGCACTGAAGCTTTCTTT
CASSKESRGLGTEAFF
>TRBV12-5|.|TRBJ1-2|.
TGTGCTAGTGGTTTGGCCGTCGAGTTAAACTATGGCTACACCTTC
CASGLAVELNYGYTF
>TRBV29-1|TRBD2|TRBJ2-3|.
TGCAGCGTTGGGGAGACTAGCGGGGGGGTGGTAGATACGCAGTATTTT
CSVGETSGGVVDTQYF
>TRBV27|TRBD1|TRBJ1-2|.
TGTGCCAGCAGCGCGGACAGGGGGCACTATGGCTACACCTTC
CASSADRGHYGYTF
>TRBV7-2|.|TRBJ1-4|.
TGTGCCAGCAGCTTAGATGTGGGCCCTAATGAAAAACTGTTTTTT
CASSLDVGPNEKLFF
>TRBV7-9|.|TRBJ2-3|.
TGTGCCAGCAGCTGGGGCACCACAGATACGCAGTATTTT
CASSWGTTDTQYF
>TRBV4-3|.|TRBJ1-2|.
TGCGCCAGCAGCCAAGACAGGGTTTATGGCTACACCTTC
CASSQDRVYGYTF
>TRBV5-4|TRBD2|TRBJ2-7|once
TGTGCCAGCAGTTCTTCTAGCGGGAGCTCCTACGAGCAGTACTTC
CASSSSSGSSYEQYF